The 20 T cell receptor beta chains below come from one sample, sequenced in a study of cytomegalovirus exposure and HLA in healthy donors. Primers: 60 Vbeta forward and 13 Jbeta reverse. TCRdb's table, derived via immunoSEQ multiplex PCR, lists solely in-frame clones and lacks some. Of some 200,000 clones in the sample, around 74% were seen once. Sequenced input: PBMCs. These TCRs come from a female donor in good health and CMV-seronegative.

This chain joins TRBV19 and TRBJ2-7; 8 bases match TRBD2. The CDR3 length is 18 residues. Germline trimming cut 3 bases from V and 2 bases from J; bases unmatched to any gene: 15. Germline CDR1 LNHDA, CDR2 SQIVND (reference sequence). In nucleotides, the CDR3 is TGTGCCAGTAGTATGTGGGGCGGGAGGACTCCCCCACCCTACGAGCAGTACTTC. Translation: CASSMWGGRTPPPYEQYF.

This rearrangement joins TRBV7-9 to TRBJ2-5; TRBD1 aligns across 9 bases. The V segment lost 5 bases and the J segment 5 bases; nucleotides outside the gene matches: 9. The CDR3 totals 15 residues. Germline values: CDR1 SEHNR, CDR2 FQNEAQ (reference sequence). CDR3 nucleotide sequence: TGTGCCAGCAGCCCAACAGGGGGCGGAGTGGAGACCCAGTACTTC. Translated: CASSPTGGGVETQYF.

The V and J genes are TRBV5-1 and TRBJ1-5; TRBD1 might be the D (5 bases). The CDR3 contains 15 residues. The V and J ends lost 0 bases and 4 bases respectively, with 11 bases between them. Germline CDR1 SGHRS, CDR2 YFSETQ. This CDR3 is CASSLEAGPNQPQHF. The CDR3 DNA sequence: TGCGCCAGCAGCTTGGAGGCAGGGCCTAATCAGCCCCAGCATTTT.

DNA of the CDR3: TGTGCCAGCACAGGGGCAGGAGAGCGCACCGGGGAGCTGTTTTTT. Amino acid sequence: CASTGAGERTGELFF. This chain uses TRBV6-4 with TRBJ2-2, with D possibly matching TRBD1 (6 bases). The V gene's germline CDR1 is MRHNA and CDR2 SNTAGT. This CDR3 spans 15 amino acids. The ends were cut back, 7 bases at V and 4 bases at J, with 16 bases in the middle.

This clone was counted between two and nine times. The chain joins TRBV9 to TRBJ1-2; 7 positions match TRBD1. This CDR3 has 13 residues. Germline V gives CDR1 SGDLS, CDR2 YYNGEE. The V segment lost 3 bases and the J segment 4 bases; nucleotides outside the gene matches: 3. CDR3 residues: CASSADRIYGYTF. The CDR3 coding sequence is TGTGCCAGCAGCGCGGACAGGATCTATGGCTACACCTTC.

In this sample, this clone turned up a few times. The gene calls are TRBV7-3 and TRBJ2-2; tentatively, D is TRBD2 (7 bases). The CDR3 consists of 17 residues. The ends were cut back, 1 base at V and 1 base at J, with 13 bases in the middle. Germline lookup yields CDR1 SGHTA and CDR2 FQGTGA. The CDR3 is CASSLNGGGQNTGELFF. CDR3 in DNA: TGTGCCAGCAGCTTAAATGGGGGGGGCCAGAACACCGGGGAGCTGTTTTTT.

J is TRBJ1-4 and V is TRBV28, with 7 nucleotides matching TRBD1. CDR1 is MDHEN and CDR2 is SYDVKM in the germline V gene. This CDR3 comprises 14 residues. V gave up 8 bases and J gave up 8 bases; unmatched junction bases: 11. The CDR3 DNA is TGTGCCAGCTATTCTCTAGGGGGCGGAGAAAAACTGTTTTTT. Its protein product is CASYSLGGGEKLFF.

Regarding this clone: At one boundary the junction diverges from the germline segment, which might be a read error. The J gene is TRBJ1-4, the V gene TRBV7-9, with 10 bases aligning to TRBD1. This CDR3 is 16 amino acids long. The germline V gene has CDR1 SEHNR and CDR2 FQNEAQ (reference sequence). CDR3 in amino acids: CSSSLVWDRGGEKLFF. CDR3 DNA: TGTTCCAGCAGCTTAGTATGGGACAGGGGAGGAGAAAAACTGTTTTTT. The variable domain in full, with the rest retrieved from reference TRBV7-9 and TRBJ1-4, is DTGVSQNPRHKITKRGQNVTFRCDPISEHNRLYWYRQTLGQGPEFLTYFQNEAQLEKSRLLSDRFSAERPKGSFSTLEIQRTEQGDSAMYLCSSSLVWDRGGEKLFFGSGTQLSVL.

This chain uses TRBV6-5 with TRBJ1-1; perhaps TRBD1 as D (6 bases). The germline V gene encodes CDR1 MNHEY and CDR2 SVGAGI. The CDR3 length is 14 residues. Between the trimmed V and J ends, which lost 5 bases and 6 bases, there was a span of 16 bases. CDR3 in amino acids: CASSKQGRPAEAFF. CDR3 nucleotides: TGTGCCAGCAGTAAACAGGGTAGGCCCGCTGAAGCTTTCTTT.

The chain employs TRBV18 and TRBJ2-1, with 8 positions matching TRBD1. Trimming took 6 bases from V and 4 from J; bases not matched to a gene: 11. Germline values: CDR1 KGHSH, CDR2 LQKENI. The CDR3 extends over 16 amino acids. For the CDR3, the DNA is TGTGCCAGCTCTCTAGCGACAGGGGACGGATACAATGAGCAGTTCTTC. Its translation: CASSLATGDGYNEQFF.

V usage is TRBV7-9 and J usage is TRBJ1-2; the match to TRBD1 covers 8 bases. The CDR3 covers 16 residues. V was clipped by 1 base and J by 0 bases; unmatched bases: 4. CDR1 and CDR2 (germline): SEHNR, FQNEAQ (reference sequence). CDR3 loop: CASSLVGTGPNYGYTF. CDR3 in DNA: TGTGCCAGCAGCTTAGTGGGGACAGGACCTAACTATGGCTACACCTTC.

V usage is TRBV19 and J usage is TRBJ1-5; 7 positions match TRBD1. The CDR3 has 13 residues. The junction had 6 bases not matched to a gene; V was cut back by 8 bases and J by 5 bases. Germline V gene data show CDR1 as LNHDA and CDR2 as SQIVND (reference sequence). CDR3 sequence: CASSGGPDQPQHF. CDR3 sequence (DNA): TGTGCCAGTTCAGGGGGTCCAGATCAGCCCCAGCATTTT.

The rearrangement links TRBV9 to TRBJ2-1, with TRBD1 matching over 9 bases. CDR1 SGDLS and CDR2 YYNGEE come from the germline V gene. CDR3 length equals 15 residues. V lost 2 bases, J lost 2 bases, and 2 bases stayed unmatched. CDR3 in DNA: TGTGCCAGCAGCGTTAGACAGGGGGCCTACAATGAGCAGTTCTTC. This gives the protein CASSVRQGAYNEQFF.

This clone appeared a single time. This CDR3 reads CASSLVGGTAYEQYF. In DNA, the CDR3 is TGTGCCAGCAGCTTGGTCGGCGGGACCGCCTACGAGCAGTACTTC. The chain combines TRBV5-5 with TRBJ2-7, with D perhaps matching TRBD2 (6 bases). This CDR3 spans 15 amino acids. V dropped 0 bases and J dropped 2 bases, with 12 bases sitting between them. Germline CDR1 SGHKS, CDR2 YYEKEE (reference sequence). The variable domain in full, completed from reference TRBV5-5 and TRBJ2-7, reads DAGVTQSPTHLIKTRGQQVTLRCSPISGHKSVSWYQQVLGQGPQFIFQYYEKEERGRGNFPDRFSARQFPNYSSELNVNALLLGDSALYLCASSLVGGTAYEQYFGPGTRLTVT.

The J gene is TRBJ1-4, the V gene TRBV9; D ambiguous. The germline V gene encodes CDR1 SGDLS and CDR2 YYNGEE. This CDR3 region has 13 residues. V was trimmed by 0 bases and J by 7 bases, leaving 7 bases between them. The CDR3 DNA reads TGTGCCAGCAGCGTAGACGGCGGTGAAAAACTGTTTTTT. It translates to CASSVDGGEKLFF.

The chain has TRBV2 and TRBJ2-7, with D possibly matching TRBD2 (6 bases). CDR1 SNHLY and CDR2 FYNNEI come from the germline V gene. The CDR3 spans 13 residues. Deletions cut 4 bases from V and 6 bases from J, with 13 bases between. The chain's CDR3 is CASSAREQGEQYF. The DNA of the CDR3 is TGTGCCAGCAGTGCACGGGAGCAGGGCGAGCAGTACTTC. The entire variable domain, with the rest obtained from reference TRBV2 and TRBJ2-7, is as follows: EPEVTQTPSHQVTQMGQEVILRCVPISNHLYFYWYRQILGQKVEFLVSFYNNEISEKSEIFDDQFSVERPDGSNFTLKIRSTKLEDSAMYFCASSAREQGEQYFGPGTRLTVT.

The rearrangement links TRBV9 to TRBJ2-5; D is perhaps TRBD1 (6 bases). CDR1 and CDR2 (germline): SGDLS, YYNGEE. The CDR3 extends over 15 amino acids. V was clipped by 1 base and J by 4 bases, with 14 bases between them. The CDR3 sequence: CASSVNGQSIETQYF. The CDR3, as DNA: TGTGCCAGCAGCGTAAATGGACAGTCCATAGAGACCCAGTACTTC.

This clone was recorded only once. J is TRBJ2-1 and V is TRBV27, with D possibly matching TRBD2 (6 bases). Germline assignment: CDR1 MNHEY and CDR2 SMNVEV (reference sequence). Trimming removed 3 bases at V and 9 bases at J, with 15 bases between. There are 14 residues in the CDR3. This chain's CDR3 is CASSFLASESEQFF. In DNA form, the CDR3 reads TGTGCCAGCAGTTTCCTAGCGTCAGAAAGTGAGCAGTTCTTC.

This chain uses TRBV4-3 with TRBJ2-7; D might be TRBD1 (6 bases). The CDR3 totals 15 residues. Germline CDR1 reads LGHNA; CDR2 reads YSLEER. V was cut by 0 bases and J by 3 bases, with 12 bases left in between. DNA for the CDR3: TGCGCCAGCAGCCAAGACTCGATAGGGGGCTACGAGCAGTACTTC. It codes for CASSQDSIGGYEQYF.

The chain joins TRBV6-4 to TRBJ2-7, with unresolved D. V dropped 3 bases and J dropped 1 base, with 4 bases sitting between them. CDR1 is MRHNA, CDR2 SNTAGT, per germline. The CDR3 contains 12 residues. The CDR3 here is CASSDLSYEQYF. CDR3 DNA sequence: TGTGCCAGCAGTGATCTTTCCTACGAGCAGTACTTC.